This T cell receptor beta chain comes out of a study of cytomegalovirus exposure and HLA in healthy donors. Findings and limits, study-wide: Across donors, sequencing depth was assumed by presence/absence analyses to be roughly uniform.

Germline-derived CDR1 and CDR2 are LGHNA and YSLEER. This CDR3 is 14 amino acids long. Trimming removed 4 bases from V and 4 bases from J, with 12 bases in between. Points on this clone: Antigen specificity is unknown.

The PCR made use of 60 Vbeta and 13 Jbeta primers. Assay: immunoSEQ multiplex PCR; the TCRdb copy retains only in-frame clones and omits some. The sample holds 100,000 to 150,000 clones, around 9% seen once. Source material: PBMCs. This sequence was found in a middle-aged woman in good health and CMV-seropositive. The chain couples TRBV4-3 to TRBJ2-3; TRBD1 might be the D (5 bases). The CDR3 here is CASSPPGPADTQYF. CDR3 bases: TGCGCCAGCAGCCCCCCAGGGCCCGCAGATACGCAGTATTTT.